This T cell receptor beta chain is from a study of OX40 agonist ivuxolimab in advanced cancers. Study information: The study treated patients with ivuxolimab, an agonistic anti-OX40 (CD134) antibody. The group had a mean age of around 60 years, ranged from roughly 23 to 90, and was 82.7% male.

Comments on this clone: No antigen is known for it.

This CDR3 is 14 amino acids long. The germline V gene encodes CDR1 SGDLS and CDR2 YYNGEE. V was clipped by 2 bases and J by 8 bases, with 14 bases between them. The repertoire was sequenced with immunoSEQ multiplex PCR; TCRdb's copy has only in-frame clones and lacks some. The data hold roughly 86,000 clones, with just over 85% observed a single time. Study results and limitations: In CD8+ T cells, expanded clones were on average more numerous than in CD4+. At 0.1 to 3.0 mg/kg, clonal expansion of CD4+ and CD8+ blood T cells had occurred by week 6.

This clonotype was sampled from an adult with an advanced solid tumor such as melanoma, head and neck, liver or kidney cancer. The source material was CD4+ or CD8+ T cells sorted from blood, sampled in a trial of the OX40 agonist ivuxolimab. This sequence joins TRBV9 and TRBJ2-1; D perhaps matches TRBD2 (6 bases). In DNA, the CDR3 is TGTGCCAGCAGCGTGGGAACGGGGGTTGATGAGCAGTTCTTC. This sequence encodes CASSVGTGVDEQFF.